These 10 T cell receptor beta chains were all obtained from the same sample, sequenced in a study of technical replicates of blood from a handful of donors. Sequencing used immunoSEQ multiplex PCR; TCRdb keeps in-frame clones, though not all of them. The sample has 50,000 to 80,000 clones, 80% to 90% seen once; the top ten hold 5.1%. Sample: PBMCs. All receptors come from a human donor in good health. Some clones in this sample may be carry-over from other donors' samples.

This rearrangement joins TRBV4-2 to TRBJ2-1; D perhaps matches TRBD2 (7 bases). Per the germline V gene, CDR1 is LGHNA and CDR2 is YNFKEQ. The V gene lost 1 base and the J gene lost 8 bases, with 18 bases spanning the gap. The CDR3 sequence is 16 residues long. The CDR3 is CASSQVGGAGGDEQFF. The DNA for the CDR3 is TGTGCCAGCAGCCAAGTAGGGGGGGCCGGTGGGGATGAGCAGTTCTTC.

The CDR3 region is CASSATTGSTEAFF. In nucleotides, the CDR3 is TGTGCCAGCAGCGCAACGACAGGGAGCACTGAAGCTTTCTTT. The V gene is TRBV11-2, the J gene TRBJ1-1, with 7 nucleotides matching TRBD1. CDR1 is SGHAT and CDR2 is FQNNGV in the germline V gene. The ends lost 5 bases at V and 4 bases at J; junction bases unmatched: 7. The CDR3 loop spans 14 amino acids.

The genes are TRBV7-9 and TRBJ2-6; TRBD1 is a possible D gene (7 bases). Germline V gives CDR1 SEHNR, CDR2 FQNEAQ (reference sequence). V shed 5 bases and J shed 0 bases, with 20 bases lying between them. The CDR3 is made up of 19 amino acids. For the CDR3, the DNA is TGTGCCAGCAGCCCCCAGGGGGGACGCCGCCTCTCTGGGGCCAACGTCCTGACTTTC. Its protein is CASSPQGGRRLSGANVLTF. The full variable domain, in which reference TRBV7-9 and TRBJ2-6 provide the parts outside the CDR3, is DTGVSQNPRHKITKRGQNVTFRCDPISEHNRLYWYRQTLGQGPEFLTYFQNEAQLEKSRLLSDRFSAERPKGSFSTLEIQRTEQGDSAMYLCASSPQGGRRLSGANVLTFGAGSRLTVL.

The chain couples TRBV5-5 to TRBJ1-1; TRBD1 matches at 9 bases. The germline gives CDR1 SGHKS, CDR2 YYEKEE (reference sequence). V lost 3 bases and J lost 7; bases outside the gene matches: 10. This CDR3 is 15 amino acids long. CDR3 region: CASSSTAGQGIEAFF. The CDR3 nucleotides read TGTGCCAGCAGCTCGACCGCGGGACAGGGTATTGAAGCTTTCTTT.

This rearrangement joins TRBV7-9 to TRBJ1-2; TRBD1 is a possible D gene (5 bases). The CDR3 spans 14 residues. Germline V CDR1 and CDR2: SEHNR, FQNEAQ (reference sequence). Trimming took off 1 base at V and 5 bases at J, with 11 bases between the two ends. CDR3 protein: CASSLVQGGYGYTF. The DNA of the CDR3 is TGTGCCAGCAGCTTAGTTCAGGGCGGATATGGCTACACCTTC.

The V call is TRBV5-1, the J call TRBJ1-4; 9 bases line up with TRBD1. In germline, CDR1 is SGHRS, CDR2 YFSETQ. The CDR3 extends over 15 amino acids. J was trimmed by 7 bases and V by 3 bases; bases with no gene match: 7. The CDR3 DNA follows: TGCGCCAGCAGCTCCGGGACAGGGTATCGTGAAAAACTGTTTTTT. Residues: CASSSGTGYREKLFF. The full variable domain, in which reference TRBV5-1 and TRBJ1-4 provide the parts outside the CDR3, is KAGVTQTPRYLIKTRGQQVTLSCSPISGHRSVSWYQQTPGQGLQFLFEYFSETQRNKGNFPGRFSGRQFSNSRSEMNVSTLELGDSALYLCASSSGTGYREKLFFGSGTQLSVL.

The rearrangement uses TRBV7-2 and TRBJ1-2, with 9 bases lining up with TRBD1. There are 15 residues in the CDR3. CDR1 SGHTA and CDR2 FQGNSA come from the germline V gene. Trimming removed 6 bases from V and 5 bases from J; junction bases left unmatched: 10. CDR3 DNA sequence: TGTGCCAGCAGACTGACCCCACAGGGGGCGTATGGCTACACCTTC. Amino acid sequence: CASRLTPQGAYGYTF.

For this clone: This CDR3 is also generated by other DNA sequences in the sample. The chain joins TRBV5-4 to TRBJ2-7; 7 nucleotides match TRBD1. The CDR3 sequence is 14 residues long. J was trimmed by 0 bases and V by 4 bases; bases with no gene match: 4. Germline lookup yields CDR1 SGHNT and CDR2 YYREEE (reference sequence). The CDR3 spells CASSLDRVSYEQYF. The CDR3 DNA sequence: TGTGCCAGCAGCCTTGACAGGGTCTCCTACGAGCAGTACTTC.

The chain employs TRBV13 and TRBJ2-2; the D gene is possibly TRBD2 (5 bases). Trimming shortened V by 2 bases and J by 6 bases, and 13 bases separated the two germline ends. This CDR3 region has 15 residues. Per the germline V gene, CDR1 is PRHDT and CDR2 is FYEKMQ (reference sequence). This CDR3 reads CASSLPVRGPGELFF. In DNA, the CDR3 is TGTGCCAGCAGCTTACCCGTCCGAGGGCCCGGGGAGCTGTTTTTT.

This chain links TRBV7-9 with TRBJ2-7; 10 bases map to TRBD1. This CDR3 spans 15 amino acids. Germline lookup yields CDR1 SEHNR and CDR2 FQNEAQ (reference sequence). The V gene end was trimmed by 5 bases and the J gene end by 1 base; junction bases not matched to a gene: 5. In DNA, the CDR3 is TGTGCCAGCAGCCCGGGACAGGGGATATCCTACGAGCAGTACTTC. It is translated as CASSPGQGISYEQYF.